The clone carrying this TCR beta chain was counted once. Its target is not known. The data derive from a study of cytomegalovirus exposure and HLA in healthy donors. General observations from the study: In a later analysis, at a false discovery rate of 0.05, 16,951 TCR beta sequences were associated with HLA alleles.

The donors (healthy individuals) were bone marrow donors. The V segment lost 6 bases and the J segment 0 bases; nucleotides outside the gene matches: 5. CDR3 length equals 16 residues. Germline V gene data show CDR1 as MNHNY and CDR2 as SVGAGI (reference sequence). PCR involved 60 Vbeta and 13 Jbeta primers. TCRdb keeps only in-frame clones here, not all; method: immunoSEQ multiplex PCR. This sample yields 170,000 or so clones, of which approximately 80% are seen a single time; more than 0.45% belongs to the top ten. Sequenced material: PBMCs. The V gene is TRBV6-6, the J gene TRBJ2-1; 10 bases are a match to TRBD2. The source of this sequence is a woman aged 45-65 years in good health and CMV-seronegative. CDR3 residues: CASSWTSGYSYNEQFF. The CDR3 region has the DNA TGTGCCAGCAGCTGGACTAGCGGTTACTCCTACAATGAGCAGTTCTTC.